Below are 9 T cell receptor beta chains sequenced from a single sample in a study of cytomegalovirus exposure and HLA in healthy donors. Researchers ran the PCR with 60 Vbeta and 13 Jbeta primers. This table comes from immunoSEQ multiplex PCR, and its TCRdb copy is limited to in-frame clones, with some not included. Altogether fewer than 150,000 clones are present, around 80% being singletons, with the ten largest covering 6.5%. Sequencing was done on a sample of PBMCs. These receptors all stem from a middle-aged man in good health and CMV-seropositive.

The chain couples TRBV14 to TRBJ1-2; 7 bases agree with TRBD1. CDR1 and CDR2 (germline): SGHDN, FVKESK. V dropped 0 bases and J dropped 9; count of bases not matched to a gene: 16. CDR3 length equals 17 residues. As DNA, the CDR3 is TGTGCCAGCAGCCAAGATCTCACAGGGGCCCAATTCGGGAGCTACACCTTC. This translates into CASSQDLTGAQFGSYTF.

The chain uses TRBV6-1 and TRBJ1-6; 9 bases are a match to TRBD1. The ends lost 0 bases at V and 8 bases at J; junction bases unmatched: 2. Germline CDR1 MNHNS, CDR2 SASEGT. The CDR3 has 15 amino acids. The CDR3 coding sequence is TGTGCCAGCAGTGAAGCCGGGACAGGGTATTCACCCCTCCACTTT. It yields the protein CASSEAGTGYSPLHF.

This chain connects TRBV5-1 to TRBJ1-1; D remains unclear. V dropped 1 base and J dropped 0 bases, with 7 bases sitting between them. CDR3 size: 14 residues. In germline, CDR1 is SGHRS, CDR2 YFSETQ. The CDR3 region is CASSLINLNTEAFF. The CDR3 nucleotides read TGCGCCAGCAGCTTGATAAACTTGAACACTGAAGCTTTCTTT.

The chain uses TRBV6-5 and TRBJ2-1, with a weak D call TRBD2 (5 bases). Per the germline V gene, CDR1 is MNHEY and CDR2 is SVGAGI. Trimming stripped 5 bases from V and 7 bases from J, with 18 bases between. This CDR3 has 15 amino acids. The CDR3 DNA follows: TGTGCCAGCAGTACCGACTACCTTAAGGTTAATGAGCAGTTCTTC. It specifies CASSTDYLKVNEQFF.

The rearrangement links TRBV5-1 to TRBJ2-5; 8 bases agree with TRBD1. J lost 3 bases, V lost 4 bases, and 5 bases had no gene match. Germline CDR1 SGHRS, CDR2 YFSETQ. This CDR3 is built from 14 residues. CDR3 in DNA: TGCGCCAGCAGCCGAGGGACAGGCGAAGAGACCCAGTACTTC. Its protein product is CASSRGTGEETQYF.

The chain carries TRBV6-4 and TRBJ1-4, with 7 bases fitting TRBD1. Germline CDR1 and CDR2: MRHNA and SNTAGT. J was trimmed by 6 bases and V by 2 bases; bases with no gene match: 12. The CDR3 loop spans 17 amino acids. The CDR3 nucleotides read TGTGCCAGCAGTGACATCGTGACAGGGACCTTTTATGAAAAACTGTTTTTT. Encoded protein: CASSDIVTGTFYEKLFF.

This clone came up a few times. The chain employs TRBV7-9 and TRBJ2-3; TRBD2 agrees at 10 bases. Per the germline V gene, CDR1 is SEHNR and CDR2 is FQNEAQ (reference sequence). The CDR3 runs to 16 residues. Germline trimming cut 3 bases from V and 1 base from J; bases unmatched to any gene: 4. In DNA form, the CDR3 reads TGTGCCAGCAGCTTCCGAGCGGGAGGGGGCACAGATACGCAGTATTTT. Protein product: CASSFRAGGGTDTQYF.

The chain has TRBV18 and TRBJ1-2; TRBD1 might be the D (6 bases). The V gene's germline CDR1 is KGHSH and CDR2 LQKENI. Trimming pared 3 bases from V and 8 bases from J, leaving 16 bases between. The CDR3 extends over 14 amino acids. CDR3 region: CASSPMGQISGYTF. CDR3 coding DNA: TGTGCCAGCTCACCTATGGGACAAATTTCGGGCTACACCTTC.

The chain links TRBV28 to TRBJ1-6; possible D gene TRBD1, 6 bases. Germline CDR1 is MDHEN and CDR2 is SYDVKM. V was trimmed by 4 bases and J by 8 bases, leaving 24 bases between them. CDR3 size: 18 residues. The CDR3 DNA reads as TGTGCCAGCAGTTCTCTCCTACCAGGGGCGCATACAGATTCACCCCTCCACTTT. It specifies CASSSLLPGAHTDSPLHF.